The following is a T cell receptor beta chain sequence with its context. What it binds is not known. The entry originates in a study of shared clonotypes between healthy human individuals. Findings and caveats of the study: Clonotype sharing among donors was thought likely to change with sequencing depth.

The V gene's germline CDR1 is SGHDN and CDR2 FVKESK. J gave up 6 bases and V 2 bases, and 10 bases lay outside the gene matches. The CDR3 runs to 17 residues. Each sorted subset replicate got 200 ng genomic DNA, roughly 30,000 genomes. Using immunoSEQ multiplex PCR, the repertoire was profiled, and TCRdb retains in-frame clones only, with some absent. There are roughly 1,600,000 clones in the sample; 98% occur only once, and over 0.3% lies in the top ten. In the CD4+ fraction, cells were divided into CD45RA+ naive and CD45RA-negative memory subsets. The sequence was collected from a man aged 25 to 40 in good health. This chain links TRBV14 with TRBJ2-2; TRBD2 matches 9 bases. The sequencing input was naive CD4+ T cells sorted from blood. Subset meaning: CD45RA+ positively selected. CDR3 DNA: TGTGCCAGCAGCCAAAATGGACCGGGACTAGCTGCCGGGGAGCTGTTTTTT. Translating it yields CASSQNGPGLAAGELFF.